These 17 T cell receptor beta chains share one sample of origin, sequenced in a study of T-cell memory formation after mild COVID-19. TCRdb re-called the 5' RACE reads through MiXCR, storing one row per CDR3 protein. The table has about 500,000 distinct CDR3 sequences, about a fifth seen once; the top ten hold roughly an eighth. Sequenced: PBMCs or a T cell subset sorted from them (not recorded which). These receptor sequences come from an adult woman who had mild COVID-19 (a few samples of this study predate the infection). Cell type and time point are not known.

This clonotype has only a few counts. V gene TRBV5-1 combines with J gene TRBJ2-2; D unclear. Trimming left V 0 bases short and J 3 bases short, with 3 bases between. The CDR3 sequence is 13 residues long. Germline assignment: CDR1 SGHRS and CDR2 YFSETQ. This CDR3 is CASSLAYTGELFF. CDR3 in DNA: TGCGCCAGCAGCTTGGCTTACACCGGGGAGCTGTTTTTT.

This clonotype was found many times. V is TRBV4-1 and J is TRBJ2-1; TRBD2 aligns across 16 bases. Unmatched junction bases numbered 7, after V lost 5 bases and J lost 6 bases. Germline CDR1 and CDR2: MGHRA and YSYEKL. This CDR3 has 17 amino acids. Here the CDR3 reads CASSLPGLAGGLNEQFF. The CDR3 DNA sequence: TGCGCCAGCAGCTTGCCGGGACTAGCGGGGGGGCTCAATGAGCAGTTCTTC.

In this sample, this clonotype turned up a few times. The DNA of the CDR3 is TGTGCCAGCAGCTTAGCGGCTCGCGTAGGGGGCTACACCTTC. Protein product: CASSLAARVGGYTF. V and J are TRBV7-9 and TRBJ1-2; D is unclear. Trimming shortened V by 0 bases and J by 8 bases, and 13 bases separated the two germline ends. Germline CDR1 is SEHNR and CDR2 is FQNEAQ (reference sequence). The CDR3 sequence is 14 residues long.

This clonotype occurred a few times. This chain links TRBV6-5 with TRBJ1-5; 10 bases align to TRBD1. The CDR3 is made up of 16 amino acids. Germline values: CDR1 MNHEY, CDR2 SVGAGI. With V trimmed by 0 bases and J by 3 bases, 2 bases remained unmatched. CDR3 in amino acids: CASSYSGQGSNQPQHF. CDR3 DNA: TGTGCCAGCAGTTACTCGGGACAGGGGTCCAATCAGCCCCAGCATTTT.

This CDR3 reads CASSLVQGQSPYEQYF. CDR3 DNA: TGTGCCAGCAGCTTAGTGCAGGGACAGAGTCCCTACGAGCAGTACTTC. V and J are TRBV7-6 and TRBJ2-7; 7 nucleotides match TRBD1. In germline, CDR1 is SGHVS, CDR2 FNYEAQ. The ends lost 1 base at V and 2 bases at J; junction bases unmatched: 8. The CDR3 totals 16 residues. The whole variable domain, filled in from reference TRBV7-6 and TRBJ2-7, reads GAGVSQSPRYKVTKRGQDVALRCDPISGHVSLYWYRQALGQGPEFLTYFNYEAQQDKSGLPNDRFSAERPEGSISTLTIQRTEQRDSAMYRCASSLVQGQSPYEQYFGPGTRLTVT.

The chain joins TRBV6-5 to TRBJ2-2; the match to TRBD1 covers 10 bases. The CDR3 loop spans 15 amino acids. Trimming cost V 6 bases and J 5 bases; bases outside gene matches: 6. Germline CDR1 MNHEY, CDR2 SVGAGI. DNA of the CDR3: TGTGCCAGCAGGGTCGGGACAGGGGCGACCGGGGAGCTGTTTTTT. Protein product: CASRVGTGATGELFF.

The chain recombines TRBV15 with TRBJ2-3; unclear D gene. The CDR3 loop spans 13 amino acids. Germline assignment: CDR1 LNHNV and CDR2 YYDKDF (reference sequence). The germline V and J ends were trimmed by 0 bases and 6 bases, with 7 bases remaining between them. CDR3 nucleotide sequence: TGTGCCACCAGCAGAGATTTTGGGGATACGCAGTATTTT. Its protein product is CATSRDFGDTQYF.

This clonotype was observed a few times. This chain connects TRBV5-1 to TRBJ1-4; D ambiguous. This CDR3 spans 19 amino acids. Germline lookup yields CDR1 SGHRS and CDR2 YFSETQ. Trimming removed 0 bases from V and 6 bases from J, with 24 bases in between. The CDR3 nucleotides read TGCGCCAGCAGCTTGGAGCTTCCGGGATCCGGGGATCGGTATGAAAAACTGTTTTTT. Protein: CASSLELPGSGDRYEKLFF. The variable domain in full, with the rest retrieved from reference TRBV5-1 and TRBJ1-4, is KAGVTQTPRYLIKTRGQQVTLSCSPISGHRSVSWYQQTPGQGLQFLFEYFSETQRNKGNFPGRFSGRQFSNSRSEMNVSTLELGDSALYLCASSLELPGSGDRYEKLFFGSGTQLSVL.

This clonotype was recorded a few times. This chain uses TRBV7-9 with TRBJ1-5; the D is unclear. The CDR3 is 17 residues long. Germline lookup yields CDR1 SEHNR and CDR2 FQNEAQ (reference sequence). V shed 1 base and J shed 8 bases, with 21 bases lying between them. The CDR3 DNA follows: TGTGCCAGCAGCTTAGGAGGTGGAGAGGAATCGAGGAAGCCCCAGCATTTT. It translates to CASSLGGGEESRKPQHF.

This clonotype came up a few times. The chain's CDR3 is CASRAEQGRESGANVLTF. The CDR3 region has the DNA TGTGCCAGCAGGGCTGAACAGGGGCGGGAGTCTGGGGCCAACGTCCTGACTTTC. V gene TRBV7-9 combines with J gene TRBJ2-6, with D possibly called TRBD1 or TRBD2 (7 bases each). The V end was cut by 6 bases, the J end by 1 base, with 19 bases between. CDR1 is SEHNR and CDR2 is FQNEAQ in the germline V gene (reference sequence). The CDR3 extends over 18 amino acids.

This clonotype was seen a handful of times. This chain uses TRBV5-1 with TRBJ2-7; TRBD1 aligns across 9 bases. This CDR3 is 16 amino acids long. Losses at the gene ends were 5 bases for V and 3 bases for J; bases not matched to a gene: 12. CDR1 and CDR2 from the germline V gene are SGHRS and YFSETQ. CDR3 region: CASRDPFGTGSYEQYF. The CDR3 bases are TGCGCCAGCAGGGATCCCTTCGGGACAGGGAGCTACGAGCAGTACTTC.

This clonotype was seen more than once but under ten times. The V gene is TRBV5-1, the J gene TRBJ2-7; possibly TRBD2 for D (6 bases). The CDR3 loop spans 13 amino acids. Germline V gene lookup returns CDR1 SGHRS and CDR2 YFSETQ. Trimming removed 7 bases at V and 1 base at J, with 12 bases between. The chain's CDR3 is CASGGRGSYEQYF. CDR3 in DNA: TGCGCCAGCGGAGGGCGAGGGTCCTACGAGCAGTACTTC. The full variable domain, rest sourced from reference TRBV5-1 and TRBJ2-7, is KAGVTQTPRYLIKTRGQQVTLSCSPISGHRSVSWYQQTPGQGLQFLFEYFSETQRNKGNFPGRFSGRQFSNSRSEMNVSTLELGDSALYLCASGGRGSYEQYFGPGTRLTVT.

Sample share makes this clonotype medium-sized (0.01 to 0.1%). The V call is TRBV11-2, the J call TRBJ1-4; D unresolved. V was trimmed by 1 base and J by 3 bases, leaving 15 bases between them. The CDR3 is 17 residues long. Germline values: CDR1 SGHAT, CDR2 FQNNGV. The CDR3 region is CASSLVNVVVANEKLFF. DNA for the CDR3: TGTGCCAGCAGCTTAGTCAACGTGGTTGTGGCTAATGAAAAACTGTTTTTT.

This chain joins TRBV6-5 and TRBJ2-5; D might be TRBD1 (6 bases). Germline assignment: CDR1 MNHEY and CDR2 SVGAGI. The CDR3 length is 16 residues. Trimming left V 6 bases short and J 0 bases short, with 17 bases between. The CDR3 region is CASRPPGHQYQETQYF. CDR3 DNA: TGTGCCAGCAGACCCCCGGGACACCAGTACCAAGAGACCCAGTACTTC.

This clonotype occurred a few times. V and J are TRBV7-8 and TRBJ1-1; 8 nucleotides align to TRBD1. Germline-derived CDR1 and CDR2 are SGHVS and FQNEAQ. The V segment lost 5 bases and the J segment 0 bases; nucleotides outside the gene matches: 14. The CDR3 consists of 18 residues. The CDR3 sequence: CASSPRIQGGVMNTEAFF. In nucleotides, the CDR3 is TGTGCCAGCAGCCCAAGGATACAGGGGGGCGTCATGAACACTGAAGCTTTCTTT.

This rearrangement joins TRBV7-3 to TRBJ2-2; D possibly uses TRBD1 or TRBD2 (5 bases each). Germline lookup yields CDR1 SGHTA and CDR2 FQGTGA. CDR3 size: 14 residues. V lost 3 bases, J lost 3 bases, and 8 bases lay in between. CDR3 sequence reads: CASSLGVDTGELFF. CDR3 DNA: TGTGCCAGCAGCTTGGGGGTGGACACCGGGGAGCTGTTTTTT.

The chain carries TRBV7-8 and TRBJ2-5; 12 bases agree with TRBD1. The trim removed 5 bases at V and 2 bases at J, leaving 12 bases unmatched. This CDR3 spans 18 amino acids. Germline V gene data show CDR1 as SGHVS and CDR2 as FQNEAQ. CDR3 residues: CASSLPGTGGAEQETQYF. CDR3 nucleotides: TGTGCCAGCAGCCTCCCCGGGACAGGGGGCGCAGAGCAAGAGACCCAGTACTTC.